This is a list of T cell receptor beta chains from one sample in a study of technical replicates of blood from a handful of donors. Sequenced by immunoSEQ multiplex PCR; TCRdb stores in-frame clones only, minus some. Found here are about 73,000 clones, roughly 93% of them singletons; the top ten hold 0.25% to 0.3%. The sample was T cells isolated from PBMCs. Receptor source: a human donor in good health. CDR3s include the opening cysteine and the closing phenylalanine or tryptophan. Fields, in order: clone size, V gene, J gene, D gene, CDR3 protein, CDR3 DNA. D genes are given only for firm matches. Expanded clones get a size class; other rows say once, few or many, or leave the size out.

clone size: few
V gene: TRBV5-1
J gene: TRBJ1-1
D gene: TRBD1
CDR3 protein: CASSLGRGTGSFTEAFF
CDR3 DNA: TGCGCCAGCAGCTTGGGTCGCGGGACAGGATCGTTCACTGAAGCTTTCTTT

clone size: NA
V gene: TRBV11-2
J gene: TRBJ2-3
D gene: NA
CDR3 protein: CASSLVRGPATDTQYF
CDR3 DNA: TGTGCCAGCAGCTTAGTGCGGGGCCCCGCCACGGATACGCAGTATTTT

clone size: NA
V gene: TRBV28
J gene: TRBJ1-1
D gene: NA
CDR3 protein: CASSPGIGDSINTEAFF
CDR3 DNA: TGTGCCAGCAGTCCAGGGATCGGGGACTCGATCAACACTGAAGCTTTCTTT

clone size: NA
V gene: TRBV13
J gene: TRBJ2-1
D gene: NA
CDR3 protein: CASSLPGGATSNEQFF
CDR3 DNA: TGTGCCAGCAGCCTCCCCGGCGGGGCTACAAGCAATGAGCAGTTCTTC

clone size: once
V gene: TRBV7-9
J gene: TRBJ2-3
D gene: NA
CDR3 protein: CASSLGRWGGTDTQYF
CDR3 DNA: TGTGCCAGCAGCTTAGGACGTTGGGGGGGCACAGATACGCAGTATTTT

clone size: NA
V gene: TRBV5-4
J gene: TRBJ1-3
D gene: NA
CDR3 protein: CASSQRGSGNTIYF
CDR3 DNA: TGTGCCAGCAGCCAACGGGGCTCTGGAAACACCATATATTTT

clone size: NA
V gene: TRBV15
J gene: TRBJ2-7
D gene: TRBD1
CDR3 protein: CATSRDRTRFDRAHEQYF
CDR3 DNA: TGTGCCACCAGCAGAGACAGAACCCGGTTCGACAGGGCACACGAGCAGTACTTC

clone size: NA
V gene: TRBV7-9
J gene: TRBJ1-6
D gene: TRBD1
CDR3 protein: CASSSEYRGNNSPLHF
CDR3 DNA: TGTGCCAGCAGCTCAGAATACAGGGGCAATAATTCACCCCTCCACTTT

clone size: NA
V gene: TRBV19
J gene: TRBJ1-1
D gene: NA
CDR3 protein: CASTRDWGATEAFF
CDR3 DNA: TGTGCCAGTACCCGTGACTGGGGCGCCACTGAAGCTTTCTTT

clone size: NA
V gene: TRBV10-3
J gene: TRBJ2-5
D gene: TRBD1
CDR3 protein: CAISVSKGAKETQYF
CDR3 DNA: TGTGCCATCAGTGTATCGAAGGGGGCTAAGGAGACCCAGTACTTC

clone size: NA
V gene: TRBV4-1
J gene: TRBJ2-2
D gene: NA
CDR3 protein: CASSQEPGKNTGELFF
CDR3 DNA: TGCGCCAGCAGCCAAGAGCCGGGGAAGAACACCGGGGAGCTGTTTTTT

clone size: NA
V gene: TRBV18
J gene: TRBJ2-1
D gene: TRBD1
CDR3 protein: CASSPTDREYSYNEQFF
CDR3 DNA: TGTGCCAGCTCACCTACGGACAGGGAATACTCCTACAATGAGCAGTTCTTC

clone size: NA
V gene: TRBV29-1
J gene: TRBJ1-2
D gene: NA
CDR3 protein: CSVGTGSSYGYTF
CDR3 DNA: TGCAGCGTGGGCACAGGGTCCAGCTATGGCTACACCTTC

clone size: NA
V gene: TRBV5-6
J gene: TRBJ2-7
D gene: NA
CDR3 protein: CASSLNMAEQYF
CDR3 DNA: TGTGCCAGCAGTCTGAACATGGCTGAGCAGTACTTC

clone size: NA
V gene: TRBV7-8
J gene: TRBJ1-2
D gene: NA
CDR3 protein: CASSSRTGIRDGYTF
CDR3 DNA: TGTGCCAGCAGCTCCCGCACAGGGATTAGGGATGGCTACACCTTC

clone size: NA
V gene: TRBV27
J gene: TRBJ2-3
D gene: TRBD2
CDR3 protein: CASERERTQYF
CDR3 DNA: TGTGCCAGCGAGCGGGAGAGGACGCAGTATTTT

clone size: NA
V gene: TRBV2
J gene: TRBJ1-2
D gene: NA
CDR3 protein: CASTRGANYGYTF
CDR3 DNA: TGTGCCAGCACCCGGGGGGCAAACTATGGCTACACCTTC

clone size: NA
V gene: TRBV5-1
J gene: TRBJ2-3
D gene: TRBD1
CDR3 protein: CASSRGTGGADTQYF
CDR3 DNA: TGCGCCAGCAGCCGCGGGACAGGGGGAGCAGATACGCAGTATTTT

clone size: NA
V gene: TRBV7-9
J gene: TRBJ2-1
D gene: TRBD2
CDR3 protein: CASTFRTSGEYNEQFF
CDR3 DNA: TGTGCCAGCACATTCCGGACTAGCGGGGAATATAATGAGCAGTTCTTC

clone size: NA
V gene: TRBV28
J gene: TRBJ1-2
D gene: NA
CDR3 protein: CASSSRTVGLGYTF
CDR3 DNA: TGTGCCAGCAGTTCCCGAACGGTGGGGCTTGGCTACACCTTC

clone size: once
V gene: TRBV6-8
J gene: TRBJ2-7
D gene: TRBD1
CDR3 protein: CASSYRRGTGDRGEQYF
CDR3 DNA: TGTGCCAGCAGTTACCGCCGTGGGACAGGGGATAGGGGCGAGCAGTACTTC

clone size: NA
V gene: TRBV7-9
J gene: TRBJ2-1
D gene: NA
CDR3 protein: CASSLTDFGEQFF
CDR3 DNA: TGTGCCAGCAGCCTAACAGATTTCGGTGAGCAGTTCTTC

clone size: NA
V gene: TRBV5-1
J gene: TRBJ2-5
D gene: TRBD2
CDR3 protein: CASSRGTSEEQETQYF
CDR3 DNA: TGCGCCAGCAGCCGCGGGACTAGCGAAGAACAAGAGACCCAGTACTTC

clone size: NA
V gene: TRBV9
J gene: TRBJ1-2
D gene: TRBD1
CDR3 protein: CASSASQGANYGYTF
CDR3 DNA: TGTGCCAGCAGCGCATCACAGGGGGCTAACTATGGCTACACCTTC

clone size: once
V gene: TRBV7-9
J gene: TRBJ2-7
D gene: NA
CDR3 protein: CASSLEFAGLEQYF
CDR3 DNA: TGTGCCAGCAGCTTAGAATTTGCGGGGCTCGAGCAGTACTTC

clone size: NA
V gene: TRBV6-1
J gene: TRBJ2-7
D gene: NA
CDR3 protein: CASRTQGVYEQYF
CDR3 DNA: TGTGCCAGCAGGACTCAGGGCGTTTACGAGCAGTACTTC

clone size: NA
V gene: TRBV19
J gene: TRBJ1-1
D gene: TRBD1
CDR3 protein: CASSETGQINEAFF
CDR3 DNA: TGTGCCAGTAGCGAGACGGGACAGATCAATGAAGCTTTCTTT

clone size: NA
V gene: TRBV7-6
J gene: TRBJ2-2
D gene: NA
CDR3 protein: CASSLGEAGELFF
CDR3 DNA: TGTGCCAGCAGCTTGGGGGAGGCCGGGGAGCTGTTTTTT

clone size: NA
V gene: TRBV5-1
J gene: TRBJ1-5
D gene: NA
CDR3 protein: CASSLTGGWNQPQHF
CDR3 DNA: TGCGCCAGCAGCTTGACTGGGGGCTGGAATCAGCCCCAGCATTTT

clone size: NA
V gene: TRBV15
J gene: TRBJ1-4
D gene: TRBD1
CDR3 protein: CATSRAGTGGEKLFF
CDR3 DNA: TGTGCCACCAGCAGAGCCGGGACAGGGGGAGAAAAACTGTTTTTT

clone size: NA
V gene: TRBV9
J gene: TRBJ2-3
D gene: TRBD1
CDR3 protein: CASNLGTDTDTQYF
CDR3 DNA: TGTGCCAGCAACCTGGGGACAGACACAGATACGCAGTATTTT

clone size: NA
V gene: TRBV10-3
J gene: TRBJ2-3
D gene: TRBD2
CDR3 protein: CATGGVAGDTDTQYF
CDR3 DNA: TGTGCCACCGGCGGGGTAGCGGGGGACACAGATACGCAGTATTTT

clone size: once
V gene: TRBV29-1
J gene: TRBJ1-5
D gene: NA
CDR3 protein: CSVGQGNQPQHF
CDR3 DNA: TGCAGCGTTGGACAGGGCAATCAGCCCCAGCATTTT

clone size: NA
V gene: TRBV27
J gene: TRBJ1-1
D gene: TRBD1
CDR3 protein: CASSSWDRVLRGLNTEAFF
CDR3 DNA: TGTGCCAGCAGTTCCTGGGACAGGGTTTTGAGGGGGCTAAACACTGAAGCTTTCTTT

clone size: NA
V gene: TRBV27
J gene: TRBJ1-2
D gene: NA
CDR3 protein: CASSFGGGRANYGYTF
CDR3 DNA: TGTGCCAGCAGTTTTGGGGGGGGCAGAGCTAACTATGGCTACACCTTC